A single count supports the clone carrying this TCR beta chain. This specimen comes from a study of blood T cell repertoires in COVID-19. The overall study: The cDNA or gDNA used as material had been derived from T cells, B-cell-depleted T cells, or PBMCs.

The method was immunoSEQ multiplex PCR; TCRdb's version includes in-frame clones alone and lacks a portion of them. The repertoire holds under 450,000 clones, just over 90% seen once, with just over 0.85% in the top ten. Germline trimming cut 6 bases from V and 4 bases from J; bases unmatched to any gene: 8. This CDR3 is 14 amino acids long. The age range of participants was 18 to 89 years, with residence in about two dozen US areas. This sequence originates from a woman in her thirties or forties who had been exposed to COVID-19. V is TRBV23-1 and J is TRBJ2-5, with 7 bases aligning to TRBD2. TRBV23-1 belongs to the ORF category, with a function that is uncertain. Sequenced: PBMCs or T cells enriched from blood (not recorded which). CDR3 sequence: CASSRGRGRETQYF. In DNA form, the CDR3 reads TGCGCCAGCAGCCGGGGGAGGGGCCGAGAGACCCAGTACTTC.